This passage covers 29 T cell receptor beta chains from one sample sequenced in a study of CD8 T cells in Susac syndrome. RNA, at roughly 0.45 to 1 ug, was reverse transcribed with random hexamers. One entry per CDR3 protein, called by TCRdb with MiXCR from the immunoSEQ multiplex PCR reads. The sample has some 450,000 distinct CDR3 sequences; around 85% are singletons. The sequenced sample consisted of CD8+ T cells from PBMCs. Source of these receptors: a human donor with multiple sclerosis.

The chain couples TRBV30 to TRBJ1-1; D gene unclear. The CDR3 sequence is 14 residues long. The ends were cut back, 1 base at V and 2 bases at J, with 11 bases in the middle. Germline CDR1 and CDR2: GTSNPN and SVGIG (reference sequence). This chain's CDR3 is CAWSGGRANTEAFF. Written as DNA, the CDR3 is TGTGCCTGGAGTGGAGGGCGGGCAAACACTGAAGCTTTCTTT.

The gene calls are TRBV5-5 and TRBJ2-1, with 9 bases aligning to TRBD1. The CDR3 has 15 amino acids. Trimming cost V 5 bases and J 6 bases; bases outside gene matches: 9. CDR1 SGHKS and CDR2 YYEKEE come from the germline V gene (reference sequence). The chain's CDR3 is CASRRDRATGNEQFF. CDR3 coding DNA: TGTGCCAGCAGGAGGGACAGGGCAACGGGCAATGAGCAGTTCTTC.

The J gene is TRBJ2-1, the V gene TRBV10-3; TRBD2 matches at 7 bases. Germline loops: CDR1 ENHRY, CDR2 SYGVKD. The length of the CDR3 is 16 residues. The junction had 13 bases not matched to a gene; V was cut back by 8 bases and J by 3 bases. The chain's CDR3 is CAIAAYRLAVYNEQFF. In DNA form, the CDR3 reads TGTGCCATCGCCGCGTATCGGCTAGCGGTCTACAATGAGCAGTTCTTC.

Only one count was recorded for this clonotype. CDR3 region: CATSRELAGSYNEQFF. The CDR3 nucleotides are TGTGCCACCAGCAGAGAACTAGCAGGTTCCTACAATGAGCAGTTCTTC. V usage is TRBV15 and J usage is TRBJ2-1; possible D gene TRBD2, 6 bases. V lost 0 bases, J lost 1 base, and 10 bases lay in between. The CDR3 has 16 residues. Looked up from germline, CDR1 is LNHNV and CDR2 is YYDKDF (reference sequence).

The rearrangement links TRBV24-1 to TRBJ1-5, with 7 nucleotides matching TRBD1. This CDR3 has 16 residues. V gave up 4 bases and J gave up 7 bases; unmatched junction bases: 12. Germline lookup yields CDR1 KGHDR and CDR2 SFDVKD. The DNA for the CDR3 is TGTGCCACCAGTGAAGCGCCGGGACAGATAAAACAGCCCCAGCATTTT. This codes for CATSEAPGQIKQPQHF.

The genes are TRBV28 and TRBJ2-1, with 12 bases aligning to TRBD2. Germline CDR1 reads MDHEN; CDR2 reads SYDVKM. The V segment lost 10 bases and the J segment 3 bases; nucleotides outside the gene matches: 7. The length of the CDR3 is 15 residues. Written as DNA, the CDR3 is TGTGCCACCATAGGACTAGCGGGATACTACAATGAGCAGTTCTTC. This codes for CATIGLAGYYNEQFF.

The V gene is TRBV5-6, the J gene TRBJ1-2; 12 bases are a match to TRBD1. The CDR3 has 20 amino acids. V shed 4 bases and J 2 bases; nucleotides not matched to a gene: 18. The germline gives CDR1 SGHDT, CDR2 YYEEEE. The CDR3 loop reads CASSDAMGYEGTGGNYGYTF. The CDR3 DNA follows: TGTGCCAGCAGCGACGCGATGGGTTACGAGGGGACAGGGGGCAACTATGGCTACACCTTC.

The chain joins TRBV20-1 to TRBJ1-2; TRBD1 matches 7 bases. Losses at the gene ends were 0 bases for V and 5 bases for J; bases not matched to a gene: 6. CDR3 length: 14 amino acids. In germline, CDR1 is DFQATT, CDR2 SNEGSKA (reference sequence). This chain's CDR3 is CSARELRDSYGYTF. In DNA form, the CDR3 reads TGCAGTGCTAGAGAACTACGGGACAGTTATGGCTACACCTTC.

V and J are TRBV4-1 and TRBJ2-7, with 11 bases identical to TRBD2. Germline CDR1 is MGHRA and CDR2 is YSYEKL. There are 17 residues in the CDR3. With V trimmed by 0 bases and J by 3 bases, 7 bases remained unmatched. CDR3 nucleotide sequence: TGCGCCAGCAGCCAAGATCTTCCTAGCGGGGGGCTCTACGAGCAGTACTTC. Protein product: CASSQDLPSGGLYEQYF.

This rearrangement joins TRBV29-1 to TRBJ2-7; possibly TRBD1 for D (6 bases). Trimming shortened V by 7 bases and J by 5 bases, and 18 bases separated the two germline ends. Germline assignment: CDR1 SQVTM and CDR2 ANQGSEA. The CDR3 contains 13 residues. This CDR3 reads CSASGTLEHEQYF. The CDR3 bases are TGCAGCGCCTCCGGGACATTGGAGCACGAGCAGTACTTC.

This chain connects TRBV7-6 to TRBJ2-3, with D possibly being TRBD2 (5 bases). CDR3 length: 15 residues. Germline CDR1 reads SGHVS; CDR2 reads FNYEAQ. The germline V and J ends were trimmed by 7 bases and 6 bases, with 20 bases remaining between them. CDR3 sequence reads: CASTRHGLKMDTQYF. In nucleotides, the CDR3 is TGTGCCAGCACTAGGCACGGACTCAAAATGGATACGCAGTATTTT. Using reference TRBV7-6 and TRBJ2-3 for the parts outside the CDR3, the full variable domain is GAGVSQSPRYKVTKRGQDVALRCDPISGHVSLYWYRQALGQGPEFLTYFNYEAQQDKSGLPNDRFSAERPEGSISTLTIQRTEQRDSAMYRCASTRHGLKMDTQYFGPGTRLTVL.

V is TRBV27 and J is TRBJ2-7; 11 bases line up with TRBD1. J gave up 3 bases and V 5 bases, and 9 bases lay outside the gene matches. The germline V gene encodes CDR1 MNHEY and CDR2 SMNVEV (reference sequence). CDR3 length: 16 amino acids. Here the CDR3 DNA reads TGTGCCAGCAGTCCCCTGGGACAGGGGGTCGTCTACGAGCAGTACTTC. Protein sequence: CASSPLGQGVVYEQYF.

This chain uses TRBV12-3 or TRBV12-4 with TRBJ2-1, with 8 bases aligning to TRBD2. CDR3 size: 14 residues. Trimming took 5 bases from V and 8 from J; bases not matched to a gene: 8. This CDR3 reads CASSPQRESDEQFF. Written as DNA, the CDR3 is TGTGCCAGCAGTCCCCAGCGGGAGAGTGATGAGCAGTTCTTC.

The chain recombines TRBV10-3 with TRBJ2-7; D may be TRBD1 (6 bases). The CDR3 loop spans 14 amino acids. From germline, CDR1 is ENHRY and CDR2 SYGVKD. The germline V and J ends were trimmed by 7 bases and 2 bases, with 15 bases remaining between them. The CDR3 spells CAIMGAAGAYEQYF. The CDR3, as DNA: TGTGCCATCATGGGTGCGGCAGGGGCCTACGAGCAGTACTTC.

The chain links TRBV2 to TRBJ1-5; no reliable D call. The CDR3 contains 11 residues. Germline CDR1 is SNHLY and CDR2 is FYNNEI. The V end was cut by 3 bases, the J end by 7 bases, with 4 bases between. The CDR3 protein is CASSDRQPQHF. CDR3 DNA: TGTGCCAGCAGTGATCGGCAGCCCCAGCATTTT.

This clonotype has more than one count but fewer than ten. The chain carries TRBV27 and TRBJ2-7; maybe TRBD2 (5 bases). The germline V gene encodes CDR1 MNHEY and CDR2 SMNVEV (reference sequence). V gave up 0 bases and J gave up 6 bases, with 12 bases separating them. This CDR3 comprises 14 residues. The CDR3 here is CASSLSGAAAEQYF. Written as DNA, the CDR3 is TGTGCCAGCAGTTTATCGGGAGCTGCAGCCGAGCAGTACTTC.

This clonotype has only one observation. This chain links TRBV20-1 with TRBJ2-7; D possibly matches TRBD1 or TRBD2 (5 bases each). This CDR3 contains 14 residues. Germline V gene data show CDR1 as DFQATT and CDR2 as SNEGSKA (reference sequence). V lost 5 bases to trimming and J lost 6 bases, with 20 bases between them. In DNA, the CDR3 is TGCAGTGCTGGCTGGGACGGGCTTCTAGCCGAGCAGTACTTC. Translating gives CSAGWDGLLAEQYF.

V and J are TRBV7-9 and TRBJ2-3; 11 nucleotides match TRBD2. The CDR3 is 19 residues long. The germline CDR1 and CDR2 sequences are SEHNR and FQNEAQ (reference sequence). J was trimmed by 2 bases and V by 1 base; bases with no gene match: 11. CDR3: CASSLGREPSGGYTDTQYF. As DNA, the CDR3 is TGTGCCAGCAGCTTAGGCCGTGAGCCTAGCGGGGGGTACACAGATACGCAGTATTTT.

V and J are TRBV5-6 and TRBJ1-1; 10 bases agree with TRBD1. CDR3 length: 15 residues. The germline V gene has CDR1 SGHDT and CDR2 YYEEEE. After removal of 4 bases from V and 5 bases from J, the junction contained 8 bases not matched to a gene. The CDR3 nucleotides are TGTGCCAGCAGCGGACGACAGGGGGCGGGAACTGAAGCTTTCTTT. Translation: CASSGRQGAGTEAFF.

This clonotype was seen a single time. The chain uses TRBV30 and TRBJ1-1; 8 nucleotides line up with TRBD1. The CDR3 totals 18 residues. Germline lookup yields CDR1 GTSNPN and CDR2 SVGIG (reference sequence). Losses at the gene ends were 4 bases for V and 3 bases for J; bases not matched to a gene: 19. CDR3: CAWNPTPRQGLPDTEAFF. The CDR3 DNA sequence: TGTGCCTGGAACCCGACCCCCCGACAGGGGCTCCCCGACACTGAAGCTTTCTTT.

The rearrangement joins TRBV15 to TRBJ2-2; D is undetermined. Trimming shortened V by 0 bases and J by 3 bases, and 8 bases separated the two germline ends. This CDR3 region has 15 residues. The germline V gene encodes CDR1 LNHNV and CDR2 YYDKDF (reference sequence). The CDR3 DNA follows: TGTGCCACCAGCAGAGACAGGACGCACACCGGGGAGCTGTTTTTT. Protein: CATSRDRTHTGELFF. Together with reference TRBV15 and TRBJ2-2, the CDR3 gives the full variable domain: DAMVIQNPRYQVTQFGKPVTLSCSQTLNHNVMYWYQQKSSQAPKLLFHYYDKDFNNEADTPDNFQSRRPNTSFCFLDIRSPGLGDTAMYLCATSRDRTHTGELFFGEGSRLTVL.

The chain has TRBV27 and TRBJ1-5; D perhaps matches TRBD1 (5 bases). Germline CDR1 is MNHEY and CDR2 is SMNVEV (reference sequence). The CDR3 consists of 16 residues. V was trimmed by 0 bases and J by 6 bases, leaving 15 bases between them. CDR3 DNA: TGTGCCAGCAGTTTATCTGGAGGGGAGAGTTTTCAGCCCCAGCATTTT. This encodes CASSLSGGESFQPQHF.

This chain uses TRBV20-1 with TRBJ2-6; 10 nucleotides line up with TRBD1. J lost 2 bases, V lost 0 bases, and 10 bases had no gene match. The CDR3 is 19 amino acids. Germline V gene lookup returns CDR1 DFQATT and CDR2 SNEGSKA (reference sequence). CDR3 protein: CSARDTKTGGLAGANVLTF. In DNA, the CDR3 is TGCAGTGCTAGAGATACGAAGACAGGGGGCCTGGCTGGGGCCAACGTCCTGACTTTC.

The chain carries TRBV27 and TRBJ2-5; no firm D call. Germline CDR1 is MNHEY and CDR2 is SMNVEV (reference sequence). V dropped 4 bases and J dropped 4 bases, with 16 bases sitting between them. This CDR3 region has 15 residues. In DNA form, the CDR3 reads TGTGCCAGCAGTTATCGGGCGGTTCATGGAGAGACCCAGTACTTC. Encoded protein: CASSYRAVHGETQYF.

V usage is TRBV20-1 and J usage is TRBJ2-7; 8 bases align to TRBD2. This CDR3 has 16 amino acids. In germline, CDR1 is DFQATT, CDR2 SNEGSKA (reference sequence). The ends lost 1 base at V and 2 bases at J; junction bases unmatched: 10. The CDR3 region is CSARATGVAGPYEQYF. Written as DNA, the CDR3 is TGCAGTGCTAGAGCCACCGGGGTAGCGGGACCCTACGAGCAGTACTTC.

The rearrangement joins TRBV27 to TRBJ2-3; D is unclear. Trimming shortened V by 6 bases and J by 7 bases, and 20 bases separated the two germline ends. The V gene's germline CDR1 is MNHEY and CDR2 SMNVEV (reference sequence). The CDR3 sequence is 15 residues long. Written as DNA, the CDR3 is TGTGCCAGCAGAACCGACTCATTATCCCTCTATACGCAGTATTTT. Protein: CASRTDSLSLYTQYF.

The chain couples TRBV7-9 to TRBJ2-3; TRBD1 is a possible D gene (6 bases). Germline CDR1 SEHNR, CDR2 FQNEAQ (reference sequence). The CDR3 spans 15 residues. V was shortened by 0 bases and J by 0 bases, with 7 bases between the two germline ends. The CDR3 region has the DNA TGTGCCAGCAGCTTAGCTCAGGGGAGCACAGATACGCAGTATTTT. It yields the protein CASSLAQGSTDTQYF.

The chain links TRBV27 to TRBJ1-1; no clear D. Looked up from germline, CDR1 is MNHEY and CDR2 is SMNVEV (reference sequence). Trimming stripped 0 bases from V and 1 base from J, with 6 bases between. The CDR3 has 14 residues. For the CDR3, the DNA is TGTGCCAGCAGTTTATCGTACAGGAACACTGAAGCTTTCTTT. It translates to CASSLSYRNTEAFF.

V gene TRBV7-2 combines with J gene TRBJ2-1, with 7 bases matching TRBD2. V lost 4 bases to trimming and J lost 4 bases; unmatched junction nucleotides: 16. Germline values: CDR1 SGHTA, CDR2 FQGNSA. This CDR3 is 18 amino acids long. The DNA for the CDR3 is TGTGCCAGCAGCTGGGGGGGGACCGCATCCACCCCATACAATGAGCAGTTCTTC. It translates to CASSWGGTASTPYNEQFF.